This T cell receptor beta chain was identified in a study of T cell changes during pregnancy in multiple sclerosis. Trimming removed 3 bases from V and 6 bases from J, with 14 bases in between. This CDR3 contains 15 residues. Germline CDR1 and CDR2: SGHAT and FQNNGV. The assay was immunoSEQ multiplex PCR, and TCRdb's table has in-frame clones only and misses some. The sample carries 50,000 or so clones, approximately 94% recorded once. The chain links TRBV11-2 to TRBJ2-2; tentative D call: TRBD2 (6 bases). This receptor was taken from a female donor with multiple sclerosis, enrolled in a pregnancy study. The sample in question was CD4+ T cells from peripheral blood mononuclear cells, obtained in the second trimester of pregnancy. CDR3 in amino acids: CASSLGDWPAGELFF. The CDR3 DNA reads as TGTGCCAGCAGCTTGGGGGACTGGCCAGCCGGGGAGCTGTTTTTT.